One and the same sample provided the 18 T cell receptor beta chains below, sequenced in a study of cytomegalovirus exposure and HLA in healthy donors. TCRdb keeps only in-frame clones here, not all; method: immunoSEQ multiplex PCR. This sample carries 55,000 to 75,000 clones, 95% to 97% of them seen once, and the ten largest clones take around 1%. The sample consisted of PBMCs. The receptors originated from a woman in her late teens or twenties in good health and CMV-seronegative.

This clone was found once. CDR3 loop: CASSTGGEGPYEQYF. CDR3 coding DNA: TGTGCCAGCAGCACAGGGGGGGAGGGGCCCTACGAGCAGTACTTC. The chain carries TRBV9 and TRBJ2-7; weak D call: TRBD1 (8 bases). The length of the CDR3 is 15 residues. Trimming cost V 4 bases and J 2 bases, with 16 bases left between them. CDR1 is SGDLS, CDR2 YYNGEE, per germline.

For this clone: Germline and junction disagree at one end, which may indicate a read error. The V call is TRBV20-1, the J call TRBJ1-2; D uncertain. CDR3 length equals 10 residues. Per germline, CDR1 DFQATT and CDR2 SNEGSKA (reference sequence). The CDR3 DNA reads as TGCAGTGCTGCTAATTATGGCTACACCTTC. This encodes CSAANYGYTF.

The V call is TRBV19, the J call TRBJ1-5; tentative D call: TRBD1 (6 bases). Germline CDR1 and CDR2: LNHDA and SQIVND (reference sequence). This CDR3 has 15 amino acids. Deletions cut 7 bases from V and 0 bases from J, with 13 bases between. This chain's CDR3 is CASNPGQFSNQPQHF. CDR3 nucleotide sequence: TGTGCCAGTAACCCTGGACAGTTTAGCAATCAGCCCCAGCATTTT.

The chain uses TRBV18 and TRBJ2-7; perhaps TRBD1 as D (6 bases). Trimming removed 5 bases at V and 5 bases at J, with 19 bases between. In germline, CDR1 is KGHSH, CDR2 LQKENI. This CDR3 is built from 15 residues. As DNA, the CDR3 is TGTGCCAGCTCAAGCCGACAGGCCCCTCCGAACGAGCAGTACTTC. This gives the protein CASSSRQAPPNEQYF.

This sequence joins TRBV21-1 and TRBJ2-1; the table assigns TRBD1, which was not confirmed against the DNA. TRBV21-1 is flagged as a pseudogene. This CDR3 spans 16 amino acids. The CDR3 DNA reads TGTGCCAGCAGCCGGGACAGGGGTAAGTCCTACAATGAGCAGTTCTTC. Translating gives CASSRDRGKSYNEQFF.

The chain is built from TRBV10-3 and TRBJ1-2, with TRBD1 matching 7 bases. V was clipped by 7 bases and J by 6 bases; unmatched bases: 8. Per germline, CDR1 ENHRY and CDR2 SYGVKD. This CDR3 comprises 13 residues. The CDR3 DNA reads as TGTGCCATCACCCCCAGGCAGGGGGATGGCTACACCTTC. Its protein product is CAITPRQGDGYTF.

The chain uses TRBV7-6 and TRBJ2-5; 9 bases fit TRBD1. Trimming took 1 base from V and 3 from J; bases not matched to a gene: 3. CDR1 is SGHVS, CDR2 FNYEAQ, per germline. The CDR3 has 15 amino acids. The CDR3 DNA is TGTGCCAGCAGCTTAGGGAGGACAGGGGAAGAGACCCAGTACTTC. Translation: CASSLGRTGEETQYF.

The gene calls are TRBV7-2 and TRBJ2-7; TRBD2 might be the D (6 bases). Germline CDR1 is SGHTA and CDR2 is FQGNSA. Trimming removed 0 bases from V and 6 bases from J, with 12 bases in between. This CDR3 is built from 14 residues. CDR3 DNA: TGTGCCAGCAGCTTAGCCCGCAGGAGGGGCGAGCAGTACTTC. Protein: CASSLARRRGEQYF.

This clone was picked up a small number of times. The chain combines TRBV4-1 with TRBJ2-1; 9 bases are shared with TRBD2. The length of the CDR3 is 18 residues. Trimming cost V 1 base and J 2 bases; bases outside gene matches: 9. The germline V gene encodes CDR1 MGHRA and CDR2 YSYEKL. CDR3: CASSQVDLGLAAYNEQFF. The CDR3 nucleotides are TGCGCCAGCAGCCAAGTGGATTTGGGACTAGCAGCCTACAATGAGCAGTTCTTC.

J is TRBJ2-5 and V is TRBV19; a possible D gene is TRBD1 (5 bases). The CDR3 runs to 16 residues. The V end was cut by 0 bases, the J end by 1 base, with 12 bases between. Germline loops: CDR1 LNHDA, CDR2 SQIVND (reference sequence). CDR3 sequence: CASSIDGRASQETQYF. The CDR3, as DNA: TGTGCCAGTAGTATAGATGGCAGGGCGAGCCAAGAGACCCAGTACTTC.

CDR3 loop: CASSLGGGLNTEAFF. The CDR3 DNA reads TGCGCCAGCAGCTTGGGGGGGGGTTTGAACACTGAAGCTTTCTTT. This rearrangement joins TRBV5-1 to TRBJ1-1, with D possibly matching TRBD1 (5 bases). The CDR3 is 15 amino acids. The V gene's germline CDR1 is SGHRS and CDR2 YFSETQ. The germline V and J ends were trimmed by 0 bases and 0 bases, with 9 bases remaining between them.

Comments on this clone: In the same sample, other DNA sequences code for this CDR3. V is TRBV20-1 and J is TRBJ1-1; D gene ambiguous. The germline V gene encodes CDR1 DFQATT and CDR2 SNEGSKA (reference sequence). Between the trimmed V and J ends, which lost 3 bases and 2 bases, there was a span of 4 bases. CDR3 length: 11 residues. CDR3: CSARRNTEAFF. Here the CDR3 DNA reads TGCAGTGCTAGGAGAAACACTGAAGCTTTCTTT.

For this clone: An end of the junction does not agree with germline; a read error may underlie this. The V call is TRBV7-7, the J call TRBJ1-3, with 12 bases that match TRBD1. The CDR3 runs 15 residues. Germline CDR1 SSHAT, CDR2 FNYEAQ (reference sequence). The CDR3 region is CASSLGTGGRNTIYF. CDR3 nucleotides: TGTGCTAGCAGCTTAGGGACAGGGGGCCGGAACACCATATATTTT.

V usage is TRBV4-2 and J usage is TRBJ1-5; 11 bases are a match to TRBD1. V dropped 6 bases and J dropped 6; count of bases not matched to a gene: 4. This CDR3 has 14 amino acids. Germline lookup yields CDR1 LGHNA and CDR2 YNFKEQ. The CDR3 is CASRGQGASQPQHF. The CDR3 bases are TGTGCCAGCAGAGGACAGGGGGCGAGTCAGCCCCAGCATTTT.

The rearrangement joins TRBV20-1 to TRBJ1-1; D unresolved. The germline V gene encodes CDR1 DFQATT and CDR2 SNEGSKA (reference sequence). The CDR3 is 10 amino acids. The V end was cut by 8 bases, the J end by 5 bases, with 9 bases between. Here the CDR3 reads CSPRRTEAFF. The DNA of the CDR3 is TGCAGTCCCAGGAGGACTGAAGCTTTCTTT.

The rearrangement uses TRBV6-1 and TRBJ1-5; 8 bases are shared with TRBD1. This CDR3 comprises 15 residues. After removal of 2 bases from V and 6 bases from J, the junction contained 6 bases not matched to a gene. Germline CDR1 reads MNHNS; CDR2 reads SASEGT. The CDR3 bases are TGTGCCAGCAGTGAACCCGGACAGGGTGGTCAGCCCCAGCATTTT. Residues: CASSEPGQGGQPQHF.

The V call is TRBV4-3, the J call TRBJ2-3; TRBD2 might be the D (5 bases). Germline CDR1 reads LGHNA; CDR2 reads YSLEER. The CDR3 contains 14 residues. The V end lost 6 bases, the J end lost 3 bases, and 13 bases lay between the germline ends. CDR3 sequence reads: CASRLAVRTDTQYF. The CDR3 DNA sequence: TGCGCCAGCAGGCTAGCCGTAAGAACAGATACGCAGTATTTT.

The chain uses TRBV5-4 and TRBJ2-1, with D possibly matching TRBD2 (5 bases). Germline lookup yields CDR1 SGHNT and CDR2 YYREEE (reference sequence). The V end was cut by 0 bases, the J end by 7 bases, with 17 bases between. The CDR3 consists of 16 residues. CDR3 region: CASSLGGLPLGNEQFF. The CDR3 DNA reads TGTGCCAGCAGCTTGGGCGGGCTTCCCCTGGGTAATGAGCAGTTCTTC. Variable domain in full (rest from reference TRBV5-4 and TRBJ2-1): ETGVTQSPTHLIKTRGQQVTLRCSSQSGHNTVSWYQQALGQGPQFIFQYYREEENGRGNFPPRFSGLQFPNYSSELNVNALELDDSALYLCASSLGGLPLGNEQFFGPGTRLTVL.